This record concerns one T cell receptor (beta chain) sequence. No antigen is known for it. Per the germline V gene, CDR1 is LNHDA and CDR2 is SQIVND (reference sequence). This CDR3 region has 16 residues. Trimming left V 2 bases short and J 3 bases short, with 17 bases between. The source of the sample is a study of shared clonotypes between healthy human individuals. The data were produced by immunoSEQ multiplex PCR, yet TCRdb's version contains in-frame clones alone and is incomplete. Of approximately 1,000,000 clones listed, roughly 80% are singletons. Notes on the study in general: Donor clonotype sharing was expected to depend on sequencing depth. Naive subsets, compared against memory subsets, generally had larger estimated richness values.

The authors divided CD4+ cells into CD45RA+ naive and CD45RA-negative memory subsets. The sequenced sample was memory CD4+ T cells from PBMCs. Subset here: CD45RA-negative fraction. The rearrangement links TRBV19 to TRBJ2-7; possible D gene TRBD2, 5 bases. The receptor comes from a man younger than 30 in good health. Some clones in this sample may be carry-over from other donors' samples. The CDR3 loop is CASSIRGLREGYEQYF. CDR3 nucleotide sequence: TGTGCCAGTAGTATAAGAGGCTTGAGAGAGGGCTACGAGCAGTACTTC.